This T cell receptor beta chain came from a study of blood T cell repertoires in COVID-19. About the study: Donors in the United States, Italy and Spain gave samples during acute or convalescent COVID-19.

The CDR3 is made up of 14 amino acids. Germline lookup yields CDR1 SNHLY and CDR2 FYNNEI. V was cut by 4 bases and J by 7 bases, with 16 bases left in between. Original analysis: How many nucleated cells were present was estimated from reference gene primer amplification. Using immunoSEQ multiplex PCR, the repertoire was profiled, and TCRdb retains in-frame clones only, with some absent. That table gives V, J and clone size, and the DNA gave D and trimming. The sample holds about 84,000 clones, around 83% seen once. Sequencing was performed on peripheral blood. The clonotype originates from a man older than 75 with active or convalescent COVID-19. The chain has TRBV2 and TRBJ1-2, with D maybe TRBD1 (6 bases). The CDR3 region has the DNA TGTGCCAGCAGTGGCCGAACAGGGCTGGGTGGCTACACCTTC. This codes for CASSGRTGLGGYTF.